The 6 T cell receptor beta chains given below trace back to one sample, sequenced in a study of blood T cell repertoires in COVID-19. Assay used: immunoSEQ multiplex PCR; TCRdb lists only in-frame clones, some missing. The repertoire holds roughly 180,000 clones, with roughly 88% as singletons. Sequencing used peripheral blood. The source of these receptors is a woman aged 25 to 39 with acute or convalescent COVID-19.

This clone was counted a single time. This sequence joins TRBV7-8 and TRBJ1-2; D not certain. The V end lost 1 base, the J end lost 5 bases, and 17 bases lay between the germline ends. The CDR3 runs to 16 residues. The germline V gene has CDR1 SGHVS and CDR2 FQNEAQ. CDR3 loop: CASSLVGEGLGYGYTF. The CDR3 DNA reads TGTGCCAGCAGCTTAGTAGGCGAGGGTTTGGGTTATGGCTACACCTTC.

The gene calls are TRBV29-1 and TRBJ2-1; no definite D call. The CDR3 is 13 residues long. Germline CDR1 is SQVTM and CDR2 is ANQGSEA. The V gene lost 6 bases and the J gene lost 6 bases, with 15 bases spanning the gap. The CDR3 spells CSVPGPPSNEQFF. The CDR3 coding sequence is TGCAGCGTACCCGGCCCCCCTAGCAATGAGCAGTTCTTC.

The chain links TRBV5-1 to TRBJ1-4; D is perhaps TRBD1 (5 bases). CDR1 and CDR2 from the germline V gene are SGHRS and YFSETQ. The CDR3 runs 14 residues. With 7 bases removed from V and 0 bases from J, the gap between germline ends came to 10 bases. CDR3 nucleotide sequence: TGCGCCAGCGCTCAGGGTTCAACTAATGAAAAACTGTTTTTT. Translating gives CASAQGSTNEKLFF.

A single count supports this clone. The rearrangement links TRBV2 to TRBJ2-2, with D perhaps matching TRBD2 (5 bases). Germline CDR1 and CDR2: SNHLY and FYNNEI. This CDR3 is built from 13 residues. The CDR3 reads CAIGGGFLGELFF. The DNA of the CDR3 is TGTGCTATCGGAGGAGGATTTCTCGGGGAGCTGTTTTTT.

V is TRBV3-1 (or the pseudogene TRBV3-2) and J is TRBJ2-2; the D is unclear. Per germline, CDR1 LGHDT and CDR2 YNNKEL (reference sequence). V was trimmed by 0 bases and J by 4 bases, leaving 6 bases between them. This CDR3 spans 14 amino acids. DNA of the CDR3: TGTGCCAGCAGCCAAGATTACGGCACCGGGGAGCTGTTTTTT. Translation: CASSQDYGTGELFF.

Here the CDR3 reads CASSRVLSDTQYF. The CDR3 DNA reads as TGTGCCAGCAGTAGAGTGTTGTCAGATACGCAGTATTTT. The chain uses TRBV6-5 and TRBJ2-3, with unresolved D. Germline V CDR1 and CDR2: MNHEY, SVGAGI. V was cut by 5 bases and J by 4 bases, with 10 bases left in between. The CDR3 sequence is 13 residues long.